The 9 T cell receptor beta chains given below trace back to one sample, sequenced in a study of graft-versus-host responses after intestinal transplantation. Their antigens are not known. Libraries were prepared by immunoSEQ multiplex PCR; TCRdb keeps only in-frame clonotypes and omits some of them. The repertoire has 80,000 to 90,000 clones, more than 90% of them found once; the top ten carry about 0.3%. This specimen was unstimulated CD4+ T cells sorted from spleen or lymph node cells, taken before intestinal transplant. The receptors originated from a human donor who received an intestinal transplant.

This clone has just one count. CDR3 sequence: CASSSRLAGATGELFF. The CDR3 DNA follows: TGTGCCAGCAGCTCCAGACTAGCGGGAGCCACCGGGGAGCTGTTTTTT. V gene TRBV7-9 combines with J gene TRBJ2-2; 12 nucleotides match TRBD2. This CDR3 has 16 residues. Losses at the gene ends were 4 bases for V and 4 bases for J; bases not matched to a gene: 4. Germline CDR1 reads SEHNR; CDR2 reads FQNEAQ (reference sequence).

This chain joins TRBV27 and TRBJ2-7; possibly TRBD1 for D (6 bases). Between the trimmed V and J ends, which lost 11 bases and 2 bases, there was a span of 13 bases. CDR1 is MNHEY and CDR2 is SMNVEV in the germline V gene (reference sequence). CDR3 length equals 12 residues. DNA for the CDR3: TGTGCCCGACGGACAGAACCCTACGAGCAGTACTTC. This codes for CARRTEPYEQYF.

This chain links TRBV19 with TRBJ1-1; 9 positions match TRBD1. This CDR3 is 13 amino acids long. Unmatched junction bases numbered 9, after V lost 7 bases and J lost 9 bases. Per germline, CDR1 LNHDA and CDR2 SQIVND (reference sequence). The CDR3 loop is CASKATGGEQAFF. The CDR3 region has the DNA TGTGCCAGTAAGGCGACAGGGGGTGAGCAAGCTTTCTTT.

The J gene is TRBJ1-2, the V gene TRBV10-3; tentatively, D is TRBD1 (5 bases). V was pared by 4 bases and J by 6 bases, with 18 bases between. The CDR3 is made up of 15 amino acids. Germline CDR1 ENHRY, CDR2 SYGVKD. This CDR3 is CAISVQEQALHGYTF. The CDR3 DNA sequence: TGTGCCATCAGTGTCCAAGAACAGGCGTTGCATGGCTACACCTTC.

The chain carries TRBV2 and TRBJ1-5, with D maybe TRBD1 (6 bases). Germline CDR1 and CDR2: SNHLY and FYNNEI. The CDR3 is made up of 13 amino acids. Trimming took 5 bases from V and 9 from J, leaving 14 bases between them. CDR3 residues: CASSQGINTPQHF. DNA for the CDR3: TGTGCCAGCAGTCAGGGGATTAATACGCCCCAGCATTTT. The full variable domain, in which reference TRBV2 and TRBJ1-5 provide the parts outside the CDR3, is EPEVTQTPSHQVTQMGQEVILRCVPISNHLYFYWYRQILGQKVEFLVSFYNNEISEKSEIFDDQFSVERPDGSNFTLKIRSTKLEDSAMYFCASSQGINTPQHFGDGTRLSIL.

This clone was detected only once. V gene TRBV10-2 combines with J gene TRBJ2-3; tentative D call: TRBD2 (5 bases). The CDR3 is 15 residues long. The germline V gene encodes CDR1 WSHSY and CDR2 SAAADI. V lost 1 base and J lost 2, with 10 bases in between. CDR3 coding DNA: TGCGCCAGCAGTGAGTTTTTGACTAACACAGATACGCAGTATTTT. It codes for CASSEFLTNTDTQYF.

The J gene is TRBJ1-5, the V gene TRBV30; the D gene is possibly TRBD1 (6 bases). CDR1 and CDR2 from the germline V gene are GTSNPN and SVGIG (reference sequence). The V end lost 5 bases, the J end lost 0 bases, and 11 bases lay between the germline ends. This CDR3 has 14 residues. In nucleotides, the CDR3 is TGTGCCTGGGCAGGACAGACTAGCAATCAGCCCCAGCATTTT. It yields the protein CAWAGQTSNQPQHF.

The chain carries TRBV5-1 and TRBJ1-2, with 12 nucleotides matching TRBD1. Germline CDR1 and CDR2: SGHRS and YFSETQ. J was trimmed by 8 bases and V by 4 bases; bases with no gene match: 9. This CDR3 has 15 amino acids. The CDR3 DNA is TGCGCCAGCAGCGCGGAACTCGGGACAGGGGGCGGCTACACCTTC. Amino acids: CASSAELGTGGGYTF.

A single count supports this clone. The chain has TRBV5-6 and TRBJ1-1, with D perhaps matching TRBD1 (5 bases). CDR3 length: 15 amino acids. CDR1 and CDR2 from the germline V gene are SGHDT and YYEEEE. Trimming took off 2 bases at V and 0 bases at J, with 11 bases between the two ends. The CDR3 spells CASSFLGRLNTEAFF. For the CDR3, the DNA is TGTGCCAGCAGCTTTTTGGGACGCCTGAACACTGAAGCTTTCTTT.